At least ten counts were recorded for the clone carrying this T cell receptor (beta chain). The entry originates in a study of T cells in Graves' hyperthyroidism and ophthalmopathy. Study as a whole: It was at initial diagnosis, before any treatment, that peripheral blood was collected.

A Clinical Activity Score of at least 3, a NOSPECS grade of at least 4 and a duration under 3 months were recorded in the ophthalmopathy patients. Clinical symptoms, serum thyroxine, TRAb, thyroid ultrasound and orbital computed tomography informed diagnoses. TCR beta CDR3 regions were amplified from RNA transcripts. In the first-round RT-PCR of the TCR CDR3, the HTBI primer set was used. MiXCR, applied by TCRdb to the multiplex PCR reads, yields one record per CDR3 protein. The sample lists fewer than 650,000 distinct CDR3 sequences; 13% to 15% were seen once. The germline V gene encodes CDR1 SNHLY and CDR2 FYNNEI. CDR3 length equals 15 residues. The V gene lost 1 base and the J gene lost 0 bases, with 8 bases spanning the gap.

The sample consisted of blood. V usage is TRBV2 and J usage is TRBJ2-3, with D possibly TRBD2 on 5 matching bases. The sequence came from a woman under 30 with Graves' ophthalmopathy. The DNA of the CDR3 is TGTGCCAGCAGTGAAGGCGGGTCTAGCACAGATACGCAGTATTTT. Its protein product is CASSEGGSSTDTQYF.